This T cell receptor (beta chain) appears in the sequencing data of a study of CD8 T cells in ankylosing spondylitis. Overall study findings and caveats: Past research had described some motif variants in reactive arthritis synovial fluid and blood. Disease-linked clones reportedly showed significant enrichment in matched ankylosing spondylitis synovial fluid.

CDR3 size: 17 residues. CDR1 and CDR2 from the germline V gene are SGHDN and FVKESK. Trimming took 4 bases from V and 10 from J; bases not matched to a gene: 18. Construction of TCR beta libraries was performed using quantitative 5'-RACE with molecular barcodes. One entry per CDR3 protein results from TCRdb running MiXCR on the 5' RACE reads. The sample lists roughly 100,000 distinct CDR3 sequences, roughly 8.3% occurring once. Turning to this clonotype: Its antigen is as yet unknown.

V gene TRBV14 combines with J gene TRBJ2-1; 8 nucleotides align to TRBD2. The sequence came from a male donor with ankylosing spondylitis or in good health (not recorded which). Sequenced material: blood, either unsorted or a sorted T cell fraction (not recorded which). CDR3 in amino acids: CASSPPEGGRWPKEQFF. In nucleotides, the CDR3 is TGTGCCAGCAGCCCCCCCGAGGGCGGGAGGTGGCCTAAGGAGCAGTTCTTC.